Shown below are 16 T cell receptor beta chains from a single sample sequenced in a study of cytomegalovirus exposure and HLA in healthy donors. PCR amplification relied on 60 Vbeta primers (plus 13 Jbeta primers). Assay: immunoSEQ multiplex PCR; the TCRdb copy retains only in-frame clones and omits some. The repertoire holds around 100,000 clones, with roughly 79% as singletons. Sample: PBMCs. The receptor set was obtained from a man between 45 and 60 years old in good health and CMV-seropositive.

For the CDR3, the DNA is TGTGCCAGCACACAGGGCACAGATACGCAGTATTTT. The encoded protein is CASTQGTDTQYF. V gene TRBV28 combines with J gene TRBJ2-3, with D possibly TRBD1 on 5 matching bases. The ends were cut back, 7 bases at V and 1 base at J, with 6 bases in the middle. CDR3 size: 12 residues. Looked up from germline, CDR1 is MDHEN and CDR2 is SYDVKM.

V usage is TRBV14 and J usage is TRBJ1-2; D unresolved. Trimming pared 8 bases from V and 4 bases from J, leaving 17 bases between. CDR1 SGHDN and CDR2 FVKESK come from the germline V gene. The CDR3 sequence is 14 residues long. The chain's CDR3 is CASAKGREGYGYTF. Here the CDR3 DNA reads TGTGCCAGCGCAAAGGGAAGAGAGGGCTATGGCTACACCTTC. The entire variable domain, with the rest obtained from reference TRBV14 and TRBJ1-2, is as follows: EAGVTQFPSHSVIEKGQTVTLRCDPISGHDNLYWYRRVMGKEIKFLLHFVKESKQDESGMPNNRFLAERTGGTYSTLKVQPAELEDSGVYFCASAKGREGYGYTFGSGTRLTVV.

This clone was detected only a few times. V and J are TRBV28 and TRBJ2-3, with 10 bases aligning to TRBD2. V was clipped by 3 bases and J by 0 bases; unmatched bases: 0. This CDR3 spans 15 amino acids. The germline CDR1 and CDR2 sequences are MDHEN and SYDVKM. Here the CDR3 reads CASSFSGRSTDTQYF. The CDR3 DNA is TGTGCCAGCAGTTTTAGCGGGAGGAGCACAGATACGCAGTATTTT.

This chain links TRBV19 with TRBJ2-5; 9 bases map to TRBD1. The CDR3 loop spans 17 amino acids. The J segment lost 5 bases and the V segment lost 3 bases, leaving 13 bases of the junction unmatched. Germline CDR1 reads LNHDA; CDR2 reads SQIVND (reference sequence). The CDR3 sequence: CASSIRITGGVSETQYF. The CDR3 DNA sequence: TGTGCCAGTAGTATTCGGATAACAGGGGGCGTCTCTGAGACCCAGTACTTC.

The V gene is TRBV18, the J gene TRBJ1-1; 7 bases are shared with TRBD1. The CDR3 totals 14 residues. Unmatched junction bases numbered 8, after V lost 3 bases and J lost 7 bases. Germline CDR1 and CDR2: KGHSH and LQKENI. The CDR3 DNA is TGTGCCAGCTCACCGATAAATGGGACAGTTGAAGCTTTCTTT. Translating gives CASSPINGTVEAFF.

This sequence joins TRBV28 and TRBJ2-7; no reliable D call. CDR3 size: 13 residues. Germline V CDR1 and CDR2: MDHEN, SYDVKM. Trimming took off 1 base at V and 7 bases at J, with 11 bases between the two ends. The DNA for the CDR3 is TGTGCCAGCAGTTTATCTGGCTTAAAGGAGCAGTACTTC. Amino acid sequence: CASSLSGLKEQYF.

This clone was recorded once. V and J are TRBV28 and TRBJ2-5; maybe TRBD1 (7 bases). This CDR3 is built from 15 residues. Germline assignment: CDR1 MDHEN and CDR2 SYDVKM. Trimming left V 4 bases short and J 2 bases short, with 14 bases between. As DNA, the CDR3 is TGTGCCAGCAGTTCCCTGGAGGGGGCGCAAGAGACCCAGTACTTC. This encodes CASSSLEGAQETQYF.

The chain employs TRBV11-2 and TRBJ2-5; possible D gene TRBD2, 6 bases. The CDR3 contains 15 residues. The V and J ends lost 1 base and 4 bases respectively, with 13 bases between them. Germline values: CDR1 SGHAT, CDR2 FQNNGV. CDR3 protein: CASSLAGVLGETQYF. In DNA form, the CDR3 reads TGTGCCAGCAGCTTAGCGGGAGTTTTAGGAGAGACCCAGTACTTC.

In DNA form, the CDR3 reads TGTGCCACGAGCCCTCGTACAGGGGGAAACACCATATATTTT. It codes for CATSPRTGGNTIYF. The chain carries TRBV15 and TRBJ1-3; D possibly corresponds to TRBD1 (6 bases). This CDR3 is built from 14 residues. Germline V gives CDR1 LNHNV, CDR2 YYDKDF (reference sequence). Trimming took 9 bases from V and 4 from J, leaving 16 bases between them.

The chain links TRBV28 to TRBJ2-7, with a possible D match to TRBD2 (5 bases). The CDR3 spans 13 residues. Germline CDR1 is MDHEN and CDR2 is SYDVKM. V was shortened by 7 bases and J by 3 bases, with 13 bases between the two germline ends. The CDR3, as DNA: TGTGCCAGCACTAGTCTCGGGGTCTACGAGCAGTACTTC. This gives the protein CASTSLGVYEQYF.

The chain combines TRBV6-1 with TRBJ2-3; weak D call: TRBD2 (6 bases). The CDR3 is 15 residues long. Trimming took off 2 bases at V and 4 bases at J, with 13 bases between the two ends. The germline V gene encodes CDR1 MNHNS and CDR2 SASEGT. CDR3 nucleotide sequence: TGTGCCAGCAGTGAAACAGCGGGTGGGGCAGATACGCAGTATTTT. Translated, it gives CASSETAGGADTQYF.

This clone was observed a few times. The chain joins TRBV5-1 to TRBJ2-1; D is perhaps TRBD1 (6 bases). The CDR3 covers 16 residues. CDR1 is SGHRS, CDR2 YFSETQ, per germline. V was shortened by 2 bases and J by 4 bases, with 16 bases between the two germline ends. The CDR3 is CASSFSGTTVYNEQFF. The DNA for the CDR3 is TGCGCCAGCAGCTTCTCCGGGACAACGGTATACAATGAGCAGTTCTTC.

This chain joins TRBV2 and TRBJ1-5, with D tentatively TRBD1 (6 bases). V gave up 7 bases and J gave up 4 bases, with 17 bases separating them. The CDR3 has 15 residues. CDR1 and CDR2 (germline): SNHLY, FYNNEI. CDR3 protein: CASTLGQSRNQPQHF. CDR3 DNA: TGTGCCAGCACCCTTGGACAGTCTCGGAATCAGCCCCAGCATTTT.

This clone was seen just once. The V and J genes are TRBV28 and TRBJ2-2; 7 bases map to TRBD1. This CDR3 has 14 residues. Germline loops: CDR1 MDHEN, CDR2 SYDVKM. Germline trimming cut 6 bases from V and 6 bases from J; bases unmatched to any gene: 7. CDR3 sequence (DNA): TGTGCCAGCAGCACCTCAGGGGGTTCCGGGGAGCTGTTTTTT. Its protein is CASSTSGGSGELFF.

CDR3 DNA sequence: TGTGCCAGTAACGGACTAGCGGGAAATGAGCAGTTCTTC. It translates to CASNGLAGNEQFF. This chain joins TRBV19 and TRBJ2-1, with 12 bases matching TRBD2. After removal of 7 bases from V and 7 bases from J, the junction contained 2 bases not matched to a gene. Looked up from germline, CDR1 is LNHDA and CDR2 is SQIVND (reference sequence). This CDR3 comprises 13 residues.

This chain joins TRBV10-3 and TRBJ1-3; D possibly corresponds to TRBD1 (5 bases). V shed 6 bases and J shed 0 bases, with 15 bases lying between them. CDR3 length: 16 residues. Germline V gene data show CDR1 as ENHRY and CDR2 as SYGVKD. In nucleotides, the CDR3 is TGTGCCATCAGGGACCCTAGACAGAACTCTGGAAACACCATATATTTT. It codes for CAIRDPRQNSGNTIYF.